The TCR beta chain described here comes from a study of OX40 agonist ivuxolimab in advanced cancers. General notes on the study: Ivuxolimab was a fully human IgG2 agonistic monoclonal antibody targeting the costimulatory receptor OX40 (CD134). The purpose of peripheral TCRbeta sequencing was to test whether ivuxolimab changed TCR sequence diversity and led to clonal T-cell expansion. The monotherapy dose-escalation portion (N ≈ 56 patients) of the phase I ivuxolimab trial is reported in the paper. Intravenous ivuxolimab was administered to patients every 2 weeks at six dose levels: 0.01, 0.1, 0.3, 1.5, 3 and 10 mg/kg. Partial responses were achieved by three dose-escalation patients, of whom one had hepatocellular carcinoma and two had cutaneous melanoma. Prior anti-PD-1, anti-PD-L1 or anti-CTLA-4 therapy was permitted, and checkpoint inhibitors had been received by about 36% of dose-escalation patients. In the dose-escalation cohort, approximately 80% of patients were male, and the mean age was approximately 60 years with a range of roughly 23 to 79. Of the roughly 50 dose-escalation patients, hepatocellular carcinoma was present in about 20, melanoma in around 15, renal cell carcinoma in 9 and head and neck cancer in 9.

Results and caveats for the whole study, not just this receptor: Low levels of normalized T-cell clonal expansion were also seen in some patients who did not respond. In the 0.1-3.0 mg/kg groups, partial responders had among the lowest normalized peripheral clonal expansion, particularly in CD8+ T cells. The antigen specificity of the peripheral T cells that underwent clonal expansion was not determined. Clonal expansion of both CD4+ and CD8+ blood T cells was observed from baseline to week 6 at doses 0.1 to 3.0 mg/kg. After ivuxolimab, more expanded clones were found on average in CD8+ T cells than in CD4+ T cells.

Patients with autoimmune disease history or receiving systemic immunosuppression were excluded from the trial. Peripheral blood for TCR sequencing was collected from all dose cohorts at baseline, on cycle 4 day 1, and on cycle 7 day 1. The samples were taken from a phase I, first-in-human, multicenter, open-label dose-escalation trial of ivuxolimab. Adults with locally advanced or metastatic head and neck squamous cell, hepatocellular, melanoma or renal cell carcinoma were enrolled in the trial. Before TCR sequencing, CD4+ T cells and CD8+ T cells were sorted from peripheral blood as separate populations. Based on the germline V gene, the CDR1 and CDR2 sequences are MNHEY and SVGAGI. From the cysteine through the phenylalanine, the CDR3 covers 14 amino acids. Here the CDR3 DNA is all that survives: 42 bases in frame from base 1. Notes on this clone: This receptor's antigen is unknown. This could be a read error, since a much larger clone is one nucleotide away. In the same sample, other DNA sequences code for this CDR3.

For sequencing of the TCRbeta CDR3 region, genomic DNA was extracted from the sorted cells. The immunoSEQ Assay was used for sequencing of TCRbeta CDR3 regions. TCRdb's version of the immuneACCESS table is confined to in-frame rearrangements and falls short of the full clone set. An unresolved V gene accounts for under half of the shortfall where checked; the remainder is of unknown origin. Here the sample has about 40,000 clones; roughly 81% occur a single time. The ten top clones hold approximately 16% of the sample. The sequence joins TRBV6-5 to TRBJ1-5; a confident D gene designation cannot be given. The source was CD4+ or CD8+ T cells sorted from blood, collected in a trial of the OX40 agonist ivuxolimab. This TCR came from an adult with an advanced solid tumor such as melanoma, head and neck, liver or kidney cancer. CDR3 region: CASSVSENNQPQHF. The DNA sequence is TGTGCCAGCAGCGTTTCGGAAAACAATCAGCCTCAGCATTTT.